This T cell receptor beta chain was observed in a study of identical twins. The CDR3 loop spans 13 amino acids. V lost 5 bases and J lost 5, with 10 bases in between. TCRdb analysed the 5' RACE reads with MiXCR anew, one entry per CDR3 protein. The table records around 490,000 distinct CDR3 sequences, about 13% of them present only once. There are a few counts of this clonotype. Its target is not known. General study results and limits: Recombination models fit unrelated individuals' TCR alpha sharing but underestimated twins'. In beta out-of-frame sequences, the excess sharing between twins was weaker. Zero-insertion analyses might be partly confounded by invariant T cells like MAIT and iNKT.

The same sample was also used in a study of yellow fever vaccine responses in identical twins.

Material for sequencing was CD4+ T cells sorted from blood. This clonotype was sampled from a woman between 18 and 29 years old in good health. V usage is TRBV12-3 or TRBV12-4 and J usage is TRBJ2-1; D is undetermined. The CDR3 nucleotides are TGTGCCAGCAGTCCGAGATCCAACAATGAGCAGTTCTTC. Translated, it gives CASSPRSNNEQFF.